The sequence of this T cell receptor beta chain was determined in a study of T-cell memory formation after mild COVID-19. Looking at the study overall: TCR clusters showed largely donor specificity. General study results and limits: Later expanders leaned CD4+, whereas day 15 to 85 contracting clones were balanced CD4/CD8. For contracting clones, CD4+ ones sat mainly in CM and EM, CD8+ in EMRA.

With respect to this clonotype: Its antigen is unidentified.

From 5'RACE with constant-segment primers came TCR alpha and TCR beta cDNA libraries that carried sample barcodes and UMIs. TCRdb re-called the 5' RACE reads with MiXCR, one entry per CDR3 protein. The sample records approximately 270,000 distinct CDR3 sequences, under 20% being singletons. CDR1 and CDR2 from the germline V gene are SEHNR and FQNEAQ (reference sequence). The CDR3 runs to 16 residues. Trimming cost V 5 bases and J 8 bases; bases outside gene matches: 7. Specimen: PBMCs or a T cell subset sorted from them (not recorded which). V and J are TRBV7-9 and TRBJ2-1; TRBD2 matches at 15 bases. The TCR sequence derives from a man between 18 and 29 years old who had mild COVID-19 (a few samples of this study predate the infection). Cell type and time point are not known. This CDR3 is CASSGTSGGPIDEQFF. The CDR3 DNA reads TGTGCCAGCAGCGGGACTAGCGGGGGGCCCATTGATGAGCAGTTCTTC.